This T cell receptor beta chain was profiled in a study of cytomegalovirus exposure and HLA in healthy donors. Findings and caveats of the study: As was reported, the HLA-A and HLA-B alleles of most subjects were accurately predicted from TCR beta sequences.

CDR1 MNHNY and CDR2 SVGAGI come from the germline V gene (reference sequence). This CDR3 has 15 residues. Trimming shortened V by 4 bases and J by 13 bases, and 25 bases separated the two germline ends. PCR involved 60 Vbeta and 13 Jbeta primers. Method: immunoSEQ multiplex PCR; TCRdb's copy keeps in-frame clones and lacks some. The data show fewer than 150,000 clones, with around 70% seen just once and around 10% held by the top ten. Remarks on this clone: Its antigen is as yet unknown.

The source of this sequence is a woman between 50 and 59 years old in good health and CMV-seropositive. Sequencing was performed on PBMCs. The chain joins TRBV6-6 to TRBJ1-2; a possible D gene is TRBD1 (6 bases). CDR3 bases: TGTGCCAGCAGTTTTACATCGGACAGACCAACCGGATCCACCTTC. Its protein product is CASSFTSDRPTGSTF.